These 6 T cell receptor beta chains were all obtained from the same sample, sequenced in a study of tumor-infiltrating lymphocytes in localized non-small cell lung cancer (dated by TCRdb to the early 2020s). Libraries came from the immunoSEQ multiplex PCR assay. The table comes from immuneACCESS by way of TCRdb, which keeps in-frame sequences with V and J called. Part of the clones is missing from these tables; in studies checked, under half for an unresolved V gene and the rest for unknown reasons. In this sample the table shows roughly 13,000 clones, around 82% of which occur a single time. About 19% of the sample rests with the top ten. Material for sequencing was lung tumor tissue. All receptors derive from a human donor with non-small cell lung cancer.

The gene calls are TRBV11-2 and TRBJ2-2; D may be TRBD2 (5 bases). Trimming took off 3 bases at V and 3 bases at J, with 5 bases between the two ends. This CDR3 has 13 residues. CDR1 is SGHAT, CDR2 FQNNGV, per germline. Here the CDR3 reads CASSFGDTGELFF. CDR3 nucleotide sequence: TGTGCCAGCAGCTTCGGGGACACCGGGGAGCTGTTTTTT.

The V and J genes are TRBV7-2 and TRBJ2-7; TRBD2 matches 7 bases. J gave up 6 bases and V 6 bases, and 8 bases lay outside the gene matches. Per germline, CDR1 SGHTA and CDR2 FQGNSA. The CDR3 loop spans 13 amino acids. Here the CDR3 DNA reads TGTGCCAGCAGTCCCGAGCGGGAATCCGAGCAGTACTTC. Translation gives CASSPERESEQYF.

The CDR3 DNA reads TGTGCCAGCAGTGTACAGGGGGTTAACACTGAAGCTTTCTTT. This encodes CASSVQGVNTEAFF. The chain joins TRBV2 to TRBJ1-1; TRBD1 matches 8 bases. Germline values: CDR1 SNHLY, CDR2 FYNNEI. V was clipped by 4 bases and J by 2 bases; unmatched bases: 3. The CDR3 is made up of 14 amino acids.

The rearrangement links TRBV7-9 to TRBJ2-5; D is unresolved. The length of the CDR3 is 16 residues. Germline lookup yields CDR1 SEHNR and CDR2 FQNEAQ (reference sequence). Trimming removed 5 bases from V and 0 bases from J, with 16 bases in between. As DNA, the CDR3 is TGTGCCAGCAGCCCCGCCGACGTTAGGGACCAAGAGACCCAGTACTTC. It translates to CASSPADVRDQETQYF.

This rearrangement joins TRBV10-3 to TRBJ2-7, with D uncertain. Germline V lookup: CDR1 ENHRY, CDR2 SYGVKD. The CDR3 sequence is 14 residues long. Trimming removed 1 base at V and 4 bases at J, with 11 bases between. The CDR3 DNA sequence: TGTGCCATCAGTGAGTTGACAAGAGGATACGAGCAGTACTTC. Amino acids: CAISELTRGYEQYF.

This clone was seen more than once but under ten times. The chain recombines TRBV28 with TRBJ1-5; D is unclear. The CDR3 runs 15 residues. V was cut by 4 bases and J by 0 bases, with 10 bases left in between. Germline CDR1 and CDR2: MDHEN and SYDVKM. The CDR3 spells CASSSPTRSNQPQHF. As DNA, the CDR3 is TGTGCCAGCAGTTCGCCCACCCGTAGCAATCAGCCCCAGCATTTT.